A selection of T cell receptor beta chains follows, all from one sample in a study of blood T cell repertoires in COVID-19. Method: immunoSEQ multiplex PCR; TCRdb's copy keeps in-frame clones and lacks some. Of around 250,000 clones in the sample, more than 65% were seen once. Sequences were obtained from peripheral blood. The receptors were sampled from a woman aged 18-29 years with acute or convalescent COVID-19. Both conserved end residues are part of each CDR3. The D gene is left open where the match is weak.

j_call: TRBJ1-1
v_call: TRBV3-1/TRBV3-2
d_call: .
cdr3_aa: CASIGGVEAFF
cdr3_nt: TGTGCCAGCATCGGGGGAGTTGAAGCTTTCTTT

j_call: TRBJ2-1
v_call: TRBV4-1
d_call: .
cdr3_aa: CASSQDGTYNEQFF
cdr3_nt: TGCGCCAGCAGCCAAGATGGGACTTACAATGAGCAGTTCTTC

j_call: TRBJ1-3
v_call: TRBV12-3/TRBV12-4
d_call: .
cdr3_aa: CASRTSGNTIYF
cdr3_nt: TGTGCCAGCAGGACATCTGGAAACACCATATATTTT

j_call: TRBJ1-2
v_call: TRBV6-2/TRBV6-3
d_call: TRBD1
cdr3_aa: CASSYGDSQLYGYTF
cdr3_nt: TGTGCCAGCAGTTACGGGGACAGCCAACTTTATGGCTACACCTTC

j_call: TRBJ2-1
v_call: TRBV3-1/TRBV3-2
d_call: TRBD2
cdr3_aa: CASSRRLAGGHEQFF
cdr3_nt: TGTGCCAGCAGCCGCAGACTAGCGGGAGGGCATGAGCAGTTCTTC

j_call: TRBJ2-3
v_call: TRBV7-6
d_call: .
cdr3_aa: CASSQMNTDTQYF
cdr3_nt: TGTGCCAGCAGCCAGATGAATACAGATACGCAGTATTTT

j_call: TRBJ2-5
v_call: TRBV6-5
d_call: .
cdr3_aa: CASRSDGKTQYF
cdr3_nt: TGTGCCAGCAGGTCGGACGGGAAGACCCAGTACTTC

j_call: TRBJ2-1
v_call: TRBV7-9
d_call: TRBD2
cdr3_aa: CASSLVDLAATYNEQFF
cdr3_nt: TGTGCCAGCAGCTTAGTCGATCTAGCGGCCACCTACAATGAGCAGTTCTTC

j_call: TRBJ2-1
v_call: TRBV30
d_call: .
cdr3_aa: CAWSSSSYNEQFF
cdr3_nt: TGTGCCTGGAGCTCCAGCTCCTACAATGAGCAGTTCTTC

j_call: TRBJ2-5
v_call: TRBV11-2
d_call: TRBD2
cdr3_aa: CASSLGLAGGQETQYF
cdr3_nt: TGTGCCAGCAGCTTGGGATTAGCGGGAGGGCAAGAGACCCAGTACTTC